This TCR beta chain was obtained from a study of long-term antiretroviral therapy in people with HIV. The V end lost 2 bases, the J end lost 5 bases, and 3 bases lay between the germline ends. The CDR3 loop spans 11 amino acids. CDR1 SEHNR and CDR2 FQNEAQ come from the germline V gene (reference sequence). Version v3.0 of the immunoSEQ assay ran at survey level. Clones were sequenced by immunoSEQ multiplex PCR, and TCRdb holds only the in-frame ones, with some missing. The sample contains 20,000 to 25,000 clones, around nine tenths of which appear only once. The J gene is TRBJ2-5, the V gene TRBV7-9; D gene ambiguous. Sequences were derived from unsorted PBMCs, sampled 0.6 years after starting antiretroviral therapy. This clonotype was obtained from a man in his fifties or sixties with HIV. In DNA, the CDR3 is TGTGCCAGCAGCTTAACGGAGACCCAGTACTTC. Its protein product is CASSLTETQYF.